This T cell receptor beta chain was captured by sequencing in a study of low-dose radiotherapy and immunotherapy resistance in tumors. Background on the study: TRAV- and TRBV-specific primers primed first-strand cDNA, covering alpha and beta chains.

Trimming cost V 6 bases and J 3 bases; bases outside gene matches: 5. CDR3 length equals 14 residues. Germline values: CDR1 SGHVS, CDR2 FQNEAQ. Time point here: after trial treatment. Stated treatment: LDRT plus nivolumab, ipilimumab, low-dose cyclophosphamide and aspirin (RACIN trial). Along with nivolumab and ipilimumab, donors received aspirin, low-dose cyclophosphamide and low-dose radiotherapy. Tumors of eligible patients were advanced, solid and lacking tumor-infiltrating lymphocytes. This clonotype was detected ten times or more. With a V-primer adapter and a constant-region primer, TCRs were amplified for 20 PCR cycles. TCRdb analysed the reads with MiXCR anew, one entry per CDR3 protein. The sample comprises roughly 48,000 distinct CDR3 sequences, 33% of which are singletons, and over 7% rests with the top ten.

The clonotype comes from a male donor with rectosigmoid adenocarcinoma. Specimen: PBMCs, collected after low-dose radiotherapy plus immunotherapy. The chain carries TRBV7-8 and TRBJ2-3; TRBD1 matches at 8 bases. CDR3 sequence reads: CASRRTGKTDTQYF. CDR3 sequence (DNA): TGTGCCAGCAGGCGGACAGGGAAGACAGATACGCAGTATTTT. Supplemented by reference TRBV7-8 and TRBJ2-3, the full variable domain reads GAGVSQSPRYKVAKRGQDVALRCDPISGHVSLFWYQQALGQGPEFLTYFQNEAQLDKSGLPSDRFFAERPEGSVSTLKIQRTQQEDSAVYLCASRRTGKTDTQYFGPGTRLTVL.